The sequence of this T cell receptor (beta chain) was determined in a study of CXCR4 blockade with PD-1 therapy in pancreatic cancer. Broader study findings: Only TCRbeta chains were sequenced here. Frequent tumor clones were encoded by many distinct rearrangements, suggesting shared antigens.

The V end lost 3 bases, the J end lost 4 bases, and 8 bases lay between the germline ends. The germline gives CDR1 KGHSH, CDR2 LQKENI. The CDR3 spans 13 residues. The archived tumor blocks came from patients without neoadjuvant therapy before resection. Method: immunoSEQ multiplex PCR; TCRdb's copy keeps in-frame clones and lacks some. The sample contains some 6,200 clones, 35% of which appear only once. This clone was seen more than once but under ten times. As yet, its antigen is unknown. The clonotype originates from a human donor with pancreatic ductal adenocarcinoma. The sample was tumor tissue. The chain employs TRBV18 and TRBJ2-3; D uncertain. The CDR3 bases are TGTGCCAGCTCACCCCCGAGCCCAGATACGCAGTATTTT. Residues: CASSPPSPDTQYF.